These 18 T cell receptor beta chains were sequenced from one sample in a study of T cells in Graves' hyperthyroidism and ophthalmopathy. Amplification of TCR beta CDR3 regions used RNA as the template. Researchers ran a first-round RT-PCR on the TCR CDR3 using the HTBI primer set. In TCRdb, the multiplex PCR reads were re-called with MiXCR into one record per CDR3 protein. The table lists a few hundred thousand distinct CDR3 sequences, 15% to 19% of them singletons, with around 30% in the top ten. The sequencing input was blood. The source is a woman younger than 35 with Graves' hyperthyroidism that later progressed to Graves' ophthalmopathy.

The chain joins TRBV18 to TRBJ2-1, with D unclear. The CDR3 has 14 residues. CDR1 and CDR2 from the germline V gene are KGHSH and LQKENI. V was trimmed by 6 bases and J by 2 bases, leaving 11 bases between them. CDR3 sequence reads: CASSSRSTYNEQFF. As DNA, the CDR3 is TGTGCCAGCTCTAGCCGGTCTACCTACAATGAGCAGTTCTTC.

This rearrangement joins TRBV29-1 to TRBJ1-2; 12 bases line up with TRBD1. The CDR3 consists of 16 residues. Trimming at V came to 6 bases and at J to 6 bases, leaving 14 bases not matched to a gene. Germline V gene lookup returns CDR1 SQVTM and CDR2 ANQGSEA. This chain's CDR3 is CSVVDRDRGHQDGYTF. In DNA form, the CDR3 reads TGCAGCGTCGTCGACCGGGACAGGGGGCATCAGGATGGCTACACCTTC. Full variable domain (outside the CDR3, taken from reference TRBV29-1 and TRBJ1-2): SAVISQKPSRDICQRGTSLTIQCQVDSQVTMMFWYRQQPGQSLTLIATANQGSEATYESGFVIDKFPISRPNLTFSTLTVSNMSPEDSSIYLCSVVDRDRGHQDGYTFGSGTRLTVV.

CDR3 in amino acids: CASSPTLYNEQFF. The DNA for the CDR3 is TGTGCCAGCAGCCCCACGCTCTACAATGAGCAGTTCTTC. The V and J genes are TRBV6-1 and TRBJ2-1; D is uncertain. CDR1 and CDR2 (germline): MNHNS, SASEGT. This CDR3 is built from 13 residues. Between the trimmed V and J ends, which lost 6 bases and 3 bases, there was a span of 9 bases.

This CDR3 is CASSPRGQVNTGELFF. The CDR3 DNA sequence: TGCGCCAGCAGCCCACGGGGACAGGTCAACACCGGGGAGCTGTTTTTT. V gene TRBV4-3 combines with J gene TRBJ2-2, with 8 bases identical to TRBD1. CDR1 is LGHNA, CDR2 YSLEER, per germline. The CDR3 consists of 16 residues. V lost 4 bases, J lost 2 bases, and 6 bases stayed unmatched.

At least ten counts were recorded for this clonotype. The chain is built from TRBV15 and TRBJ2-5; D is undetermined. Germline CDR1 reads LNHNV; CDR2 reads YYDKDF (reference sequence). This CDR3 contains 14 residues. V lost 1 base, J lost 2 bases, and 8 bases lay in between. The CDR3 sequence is CATSRVAKQETQYF. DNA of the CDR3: TGTGCCACCAGCAGAGTCGCAAAACAAGAGACCCAGTACTTC.

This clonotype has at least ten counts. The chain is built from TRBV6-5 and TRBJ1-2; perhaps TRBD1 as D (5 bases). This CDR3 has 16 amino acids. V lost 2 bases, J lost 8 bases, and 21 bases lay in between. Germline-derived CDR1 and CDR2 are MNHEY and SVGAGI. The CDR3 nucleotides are TGTGCCAGCAGTTACAGTCGGTCGTGGGGACTATACGGCTACACCTTC. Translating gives CASSYSRSWGLYGYTF.

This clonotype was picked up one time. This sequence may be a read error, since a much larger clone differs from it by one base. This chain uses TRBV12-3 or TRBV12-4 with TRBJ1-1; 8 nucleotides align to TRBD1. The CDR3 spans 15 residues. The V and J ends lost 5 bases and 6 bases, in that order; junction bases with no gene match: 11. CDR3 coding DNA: TGTGCCAGCAGTCGTGGACAGGGAGAGGGGGCTGAAGCTTTCTTT. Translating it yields CASSRGQGEGAEAFF.

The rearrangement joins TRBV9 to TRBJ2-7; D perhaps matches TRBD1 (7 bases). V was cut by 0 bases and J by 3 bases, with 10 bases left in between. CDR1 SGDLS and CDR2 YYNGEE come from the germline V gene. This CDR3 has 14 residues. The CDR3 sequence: CASSVAGGYYEQYF. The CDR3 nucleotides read TGTGCCAGCAGCGTAGCAGGGGGGTACTACGAGCAGTACTTC.

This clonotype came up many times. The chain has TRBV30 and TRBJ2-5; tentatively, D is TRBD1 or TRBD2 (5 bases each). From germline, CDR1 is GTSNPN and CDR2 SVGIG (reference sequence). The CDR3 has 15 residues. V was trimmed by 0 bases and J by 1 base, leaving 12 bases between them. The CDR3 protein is CAWSVTTGLQETQYF. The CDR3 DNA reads TGTGCCTGGAGTGTAACTACGGGGCTCCAAGAGACCCAGTACTTC.

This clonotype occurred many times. The CDR3 sequence is CASSSTGTATYEQYF. The CDR3 bases are TGTGCCAGCAGTTCTACCGGGACGGCAACCTACGAGCAGTACTTC. V usage is TRBV6-1 and J usage is TRBJ2-7; D is tentatively TRBD1 or TRBD2 (5 bases each). The germline gives CDR1 MNHNS, CDR2 SASEGT. Deletions cut 5 bases from V and 2 bases from J, with 16 bases between. CDR3 length equals 15 residues.

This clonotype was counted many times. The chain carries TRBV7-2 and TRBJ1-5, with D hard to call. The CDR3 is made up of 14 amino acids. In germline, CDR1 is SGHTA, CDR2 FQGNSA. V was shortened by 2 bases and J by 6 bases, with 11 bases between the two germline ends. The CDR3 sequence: CASSLWESGQPQHF. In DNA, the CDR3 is TGTGCCAGCAGCTTATGGGAATCGGGTCAGCCCCAGCATTTT.

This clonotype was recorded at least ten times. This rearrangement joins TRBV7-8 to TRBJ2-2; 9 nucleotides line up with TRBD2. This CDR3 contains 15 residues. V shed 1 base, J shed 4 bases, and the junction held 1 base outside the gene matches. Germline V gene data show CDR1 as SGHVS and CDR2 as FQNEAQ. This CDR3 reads CASSLVREGTGELFF. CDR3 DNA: TGTGCCAGCAGCTTAGTGCGGGAGGGCACCGGGGAGCTGTTTTTT. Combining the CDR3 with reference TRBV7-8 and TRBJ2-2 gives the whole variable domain GAGVSQSPRYKVAKRGQDVALRCDPISGHVSLFWYQQALGQGPEFLTYFQNEAQLDKSGLPSDRFFAERPEGSVSTLKIQRTQQEDSAVYLCASSLVREGTGELFFGEGSRLTVL.

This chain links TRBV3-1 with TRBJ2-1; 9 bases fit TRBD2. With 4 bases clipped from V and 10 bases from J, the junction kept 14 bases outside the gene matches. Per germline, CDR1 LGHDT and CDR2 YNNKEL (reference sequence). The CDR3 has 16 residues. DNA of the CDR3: TGTGCCAGCAGCCCCGGTGTTAGACTAGCGGACCGGGAGCAGTTCTTC. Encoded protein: CASSPGVRLADREQFF.

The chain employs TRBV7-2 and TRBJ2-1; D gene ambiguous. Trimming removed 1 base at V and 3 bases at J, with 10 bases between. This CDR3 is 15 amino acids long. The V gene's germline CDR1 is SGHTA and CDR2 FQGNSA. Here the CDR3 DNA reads TGTGCCAGCAGCTTAGATACTGGGATCTACAATGAGCAGTTCTTC. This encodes CASSLDTGIYNEQFF.

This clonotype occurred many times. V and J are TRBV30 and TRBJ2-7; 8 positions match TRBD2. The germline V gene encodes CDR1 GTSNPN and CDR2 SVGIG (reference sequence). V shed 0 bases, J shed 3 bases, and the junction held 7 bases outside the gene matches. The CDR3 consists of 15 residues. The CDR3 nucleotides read TGTGCCTGGAGTGTAGGAGTCCTAGCGGGCTACGAGCAGTACTTC. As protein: CAWSVGVLAGYEQYF.

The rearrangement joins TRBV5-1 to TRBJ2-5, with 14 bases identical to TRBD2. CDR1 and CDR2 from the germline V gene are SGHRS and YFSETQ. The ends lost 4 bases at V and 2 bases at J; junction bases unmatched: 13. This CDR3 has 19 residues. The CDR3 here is CASSAGLAGGYGGQETQYF. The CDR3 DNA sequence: TGCGCCAGCAGCGCCGGACTAGCGGGAGGCTACGGAGGTCAAGAGACCCAGTACTTC.

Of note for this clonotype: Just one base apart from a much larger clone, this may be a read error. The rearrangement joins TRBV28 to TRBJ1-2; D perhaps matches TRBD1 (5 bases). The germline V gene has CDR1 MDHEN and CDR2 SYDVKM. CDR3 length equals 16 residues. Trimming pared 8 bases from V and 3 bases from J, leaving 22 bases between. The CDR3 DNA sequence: TGTGCCAGCCTGGGCCTGGTGAGGGGTTCTGACTATGGCTACACCTTC. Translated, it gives CASLGLVRGSDYGYTF.

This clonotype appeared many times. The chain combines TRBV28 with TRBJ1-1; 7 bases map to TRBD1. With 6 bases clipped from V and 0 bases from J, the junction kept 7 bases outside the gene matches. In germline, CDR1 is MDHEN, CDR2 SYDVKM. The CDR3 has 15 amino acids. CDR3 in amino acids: CASSLGTEMNTEAFF. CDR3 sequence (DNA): TGTGCCAGCAGCTTAGGGACAGAAATGAACACTGAAGCTTTCTTT.